Listed below are T cell receptor beta chains from one sample, sequenced in a study of blood T cells in healthy people across ages. MiXCR, run by TCRdb on the 5' RACE reads, gives a single entry per CDR3 protein. The sample holds about a million distinct CDR3 sequences, about 44% seen once. Sequenced: blood. The receptors shown here come from a man aged 25-40 years in good health. Each CDR3 is given with its conserved first and last residue. Each record gives: CDR3 DNA, CDR3 protein, CDR3 length, clone size, D gene, V gene, J gene. The D gene is left open where the match is weak. Clone size is stated in some rows and not others, as once, few, many or a class when expanded.

DNA: TGCGCCAGCAGCTTGTGGGGCCCTACAGACACAGATACGCAGTATTTT
CDR3: CASSLWGPTDTDTQYF
length: 16
size: few
D: NA
V: TRBV5-1
J: TRBJ2-3

DNA: TGTGCCATCAGCACCTGGACAGGGAGTACTGAAGCTTTCTTT
CDR3: CAISTWTGSTEAFF
length: 14
size: NA
D: TRBD1
V: TRBV10-3
J: TRBJ1-1

DNA: TGCGCCAGCAGCCTTGGCGGGGACGTCTCCGAGCAGTACTTC
CDR3: CASSLGGDVSEQYF
length: 14
size: NA
D: NA
V: TRBV4-1
J: TRBJ2-7

DNA: TGCAGCGTCGGACAGGCTGGGGAGACCCAGTACTTC
CDR3: CSVGQAGETQYF
length: 12
size: NA
D: TRBD1
V: TRBV29-1
J: TRBJ2-5

DNA: TGCGCCAGCAGCTTGGACGGCACTATTCGCACAGATACGCAGTATTTT
CDR3: CASSLDGTIRTDTQYF
length: 16
size: few
D: NA
V: TRBV5-1
J: TRBJ2-3

DNA: TGTGCCAGCAGCCAAGATCGGGCTAGCGGGGCTTCGCGTGAGACCCAGTACTTC
CDR3: CASSQDRASGASRETQYF
length: 18
size: NA
D: TRBD2
V: TRBV3-1
J: TRBJ2-5

DNA: TGTGCCAGCAGTTTATTAGGACAGGGTAGCAATCAGCCCCAGCATTTT
CDR3: CASSLLGQGSNQPQHF
length: 16
size: NA
D: TRBD1
V: TRBV28
J: TRBJ1-5

DNA: TGCAGTGCTTCCCCCGGGACGCGTCAAGAGACCCAGTACTTC
CDR3: CSASPGTRQETQYF
length: 14
size: NA
D: NA
V: TRBV20-1
J: TRBJ2-5

DNA: TGCAGCGTTGCACGGGGATCCTATGGCTACACCTTC
CDR3: CSVARGSYGYTF
length: 12
size: NA
D: NA
V: TRBV29-1
J: TRBJ1-2

DNA: TGTGCCAGCAGCTTAGGCAGCCCCTATAATTCACCCCTCCACTTT
CDR3: CASSLGSPYNSPLHF
length: 15
size: NA
D: NA
V: TRBV7-9
J: TRBJ1-6

DNA: TGTGCCAGCAGCTTAGATGGGACGGTAAACACTGAAGCTTTCTTT
CDR3: CASSLDGTVNTEAFF
length: 15
size: NA
D: NA
V: TRBV11-2
J: TRBJ1-1

DNA: TGCAGCGTTGAAGATCAAGGCAGGGTAGGGACTGAAGCTTTCTTT
CDR3: CSVEDQGRVGTEAFF
length: 15
size: NA
D: NA
V: TRBV29-1
J: TRBJ1-1

DNA: TGTGCCAGCAGCTTAGCATCCCGTTACGAGCAGTACTTC
CDR3: CASSLASRYEQYF
length: 13
size: NA
D: NA
V: TRBV13
J: TRBJ2-7

DNA: TGTGCCAGCAGCTTAGGGGTAGTGTGGTATTTT
CDR3: CASSLGVVWYF
length: 11
size: NA
D: NA
V: TRBV11-2
J: TRBJ2-3

DNA: TGCAGTGCTAGGCTGACCAGGACCCTTGCGGAGAATGAGCAGTTCTTC
CDR3: CSARLTRTLAENEQFF
length: 16
size: NA
D: NA
V: TRBV20-1
J: TRBJ2-1

DNA: TGTGCCACCAGTGACGAAGCGGGGGTATACAATGAGCAGTACTTC
CDR3: CATSDEAGVYNEQYF
length: 15
size: NA
D: TRBD2
V: TRBV24-1
J: TRBJ2-7

DNA: TGTGCCTGCAGCCAAGAGAGGGACACTGAAGCTTTCTTT
CDR3: CACSQERDTEAFF
length: 13
size: NA
D: NA
V: TRBV4-2
J: TRBJ1-1

DNA: TGTGCCAGCAGTCCCAATTTGAAGCAGTACTTC
CDR3: CASSPNLKQYF
length: 11
size: few
D: NA
V: TRBV6-6
J: TRBJ2-4

DNA: TGCAGCGCCGAGGGCACCCATGAGCAGTTCTTC
CDR3: CSAEGTHEQFF
length: 11
size: NA
D: NA
V: TRBV29-1
J: TRBJ2-1

DNA: TGTGCCAGCAGATCTAACAGGGGCGCTAATGAAAAACTGTTTTTT
CDR3: CASRSNRGANEKLFF
length: 15
size: NA
D: TRBD1
V: TRBV7-2
J: TRBJ1-4

DNA: TGCAGTGCTTCCAGGCAGGGAACAGATACGCAGTATTTT
CDR3: CSASRQGTDTQYF
length: 13
size: few
D: NA
V: TRBV20-1
J: TRBJ2-3

DNA: TGTGCCAGCAGCCCCGTGGGAGGAACCAACGTCCTGACTTTC
CDR3: CASSPVGGTNVLTF
length: 14
size: NA
D: NA
V: TRBV27
J: TRBJ2-6

DNA: TGCGCCAGCAGCCGGAGACAGGGGGACACCGGGGAGCTGTTTTTT
CDR3: CASSRRQGDTGELFF
length: 15
size: NA
D: TRBD1
V: TRBV4-1
J: TRBJ2-2

DNA: TGTGCCAGCAGTAGACCAGAAGGCCAAGAGACCCAGTACTTC
CDR3: CASSRPEGQETQYF
length: 14
size: NA
D: NA
V: TRBV6-2/TRBV6-3
J: TRBJ2-5

DNA: TGTGCCTGGAGTGGCGGAGGGGGCGAAAACGCCTACGAGCAGTACTTC
CDR3: CAWSGGGGENAYEQYF
length: 16
size: NA
D: NA
V: TRBV30
J: TRBJ2-7

DNA: TGTGCCAGCAGCCCGGGACTAGCGGGAATATCCTACGAGCAGTACTTC
CDR3: CASSPGLAGISYEQYF
length: 16
size: NA
D: TRBD2
V: TRBV7-2
J: TRBJ2-7

DNA: TGTGCCAGCAGCCCCCGGGCGGGGACACAAGAGACCCAGTACTTC
CDR3: CASSPRAGTQETQYF
length: 15
size: NA
D: NA
V: TRBV7-2
J: TRBJ2-5

DNA: TGTGCCAGCAGACTGGGACAGGGGAGGGGGGATGAGCAGTTCTTC
CDR3: CASRLGQGRGDEQFF
length: 15
size: few
D: TRBD1
V: TRBV6-2/TRBV6-3
J: TRBJ2-1

DNA: TGTGCCAACAGCCAAGACTTGGGCCGGGAGACCCAGTACTTC
CDR3: CANSQDLGRETQYF
length: 14
size: NA
D: NA
V: TRBV3-1
J: TRBJ2-5

DNA: TGTGCCAGCTCACCGGGGACAGCGAGCTCTGGAAACACCATATATTTT
CDR3: CASSPGTASSGNTIYF
length: 16
size: NA
D: TRBD1
V: TRBV18
J: TRBJ1-3

DNA: TGCAGCGTTGAATTAGCGGGGGCCTTCAATGAGCAGTTCTTC
CDR3: CSVELAGAFNEQFF
length: 14
size: few
D: TRBD2
V: TRBV29-1
J: TRBJ2-1

DNA: TGCAGTGCCAGGACAGGGTGGGAAGGCTACACCTTC
CDR3: CSARTGWEGYTF
length: 12
size: few
D: TRBD1
V: TRBV20-1
J: TRBJ1-2

DNA: TGTGCCAGCAGCCCCACCGGGGGGGCCGGAACCTACGAGCAGTACTTC
CDR3: CASSPTGGAGTYEQYF
length: 16
size: NA
D: TRBD2
V: TRBV5-5
J: TRBJ2-7

DNA: TGTGCCATCAGTGAGAAGGGGGTAAGCGAGCAGTACTTC
CDR3: CAISEKGVSEQYF
length: 13
size: few
D: NA
V: TRBV10-3
J: TRBJ2-7

DNA: TGTGCCAGCAGCCCTACCGATTCTACAGGGGTTTGGGGAAACATTCAGTACTTC
CDR3: CASSPTDSTGVWGNIQYF
length: 18
size: NA
D: TRBD1
V: TRBV6-2/TRBV6-3
J: TRBJ2-4

DNA: TGTGCCAGCAGCCAGAGTAGCGGGGCGGATACGCAGTATTTT
CDR3: CASSQSSGADTQYF
length: 14
size: NA
D: TRBD2
V: TRBV4-2
J: TRBJ2-3

DNA: TGTGCCAGCAGCGAAAGACATTCGTTCGATACGCAGTATTTT
CDR3: CASSERHSFDTQYF
length: 14
size: NA
D: NA
V: TRBV7-8
J: TRBJ2-3

DNA: TGTGCCAGCAGTGCTCCAGGGACCCAGTACTTC
CDR3: CASSAPGTQYF
length: 11
size: NA
D: NA
V: TRBV6-1
J: TRBJ2-5

DNA: TGCAGTGCTAGATGGTCCCTAGCGGGGGAGGGGACCCAGTACTTC
CDR3: CSARWSLAGEGTQYF
length: 15
size: NA
D: TRBD2
V: TRBV20-1
J: TRBJ2-5

DNA: TGCGCCAGCAGCCAAGCAGTTGAAGGAACAGATACGCAGTATTTT
CDR3: CASSQAVEGTDTQYF
length: 15
size: NA
D: NA
V: TRBV4-1
J: TRBJ2-3

DNA: TGCAGTGCTGAGGGGGCGGGCACAGATACGCAGTATTTT
CDR3: CSAEGAGTDTQYF
length: 13
size: NA
D: TRBD1
V: TRBV20-1
J: TRBJ2-3

DNA: TGTGCCAGCAGCCAAGATGGGACAATCGGACTGTTTTTT
CDR3: CASSQDGTIGLFF
length: 13
size: once
D: NA
V: TRBV3-1
J: TRBJ1-4

DNA: TGTGCCAGCAGTACCAGACAGGGGGCGAGTATAGGTGGCTACACCTTC
CDR3: CASSTRQGASIGGYTF
length: 16
size: NA
D: TRBD1
V: TRBV12-3/TRBV12-4
J: TRBJ1-2

DNA: TGTGCCAGCAGTTACTCGAGGACAGGGGGCAACACCTATAATTCACCCCTCCACTTT
CDR3: CASSYSRTGGNTYNSPLHF
length: 19
size: NA
D: TRBD1
V: TRBV6-5
J: TRBJ1-6